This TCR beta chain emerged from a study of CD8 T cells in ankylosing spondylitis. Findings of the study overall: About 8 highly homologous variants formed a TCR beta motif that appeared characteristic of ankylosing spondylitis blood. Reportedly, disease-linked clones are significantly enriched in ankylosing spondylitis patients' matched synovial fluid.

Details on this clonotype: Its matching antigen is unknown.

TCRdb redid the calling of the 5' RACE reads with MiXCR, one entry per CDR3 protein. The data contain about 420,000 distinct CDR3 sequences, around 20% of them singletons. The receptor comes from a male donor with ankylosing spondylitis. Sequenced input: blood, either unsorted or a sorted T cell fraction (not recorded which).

The CDR3 spells CASSGDQGWSQPQHF. In DNA form, the CDR3 reads TGTGCCAGTAGTGGCGATCAGGGTTGGAGTCAGCCCCAGCATTTT. This chain connects TRBV19 to TRBJ1-5; possibly TRBD1 for D (5 bases). This CDR3 spans 15 amino acids. The V end was cut by 5 bases, the J end by 6 bases, with 17 bases between. The germline V gene encodes CDR1 LNHDA and CDR2 SQIVND (reference sequence).